This is a list of T cell receptor beta chains from one sample in a study of blood T cell repertoires in COVID-19. TCRdb's table, derived via immunoSEQ multiplex PCR, lists solely in-frame clones and lacks some. The table records around 140,000 clones, approximately 90% of them present only once. The sequencing sample was made of PBMCs or T cells enriched from blood (not recorded which). The origin of the receptors is a middle-aged woman who had been exposed to COVID-19. The CDR3 runs from the conserved cysteine through the conserved F or W. A D gene is named only where the DNA matches it firmly. Size is stated for part of the rows, as once, few or many counts, or as a class when the clone is expanded.

NA	TRBV14	TRBJ1-1	TRBD1	CASSPRTGGVVTEAFF	TGTGCCAGCAGCCCTCGGACAGGGGGGGTGGTCACTGAAGCTTTCTTT
NA	TRBV25-1	TRBJ1-4	NA	CATSLSPNEKLFF	TGTGCCACCTCGTTAAGCCCTAATGAAAAACTGTTTTTT
once	TRBV27	TRBJ2-7	TRBD2	CASSWGLAGDYEQYF	TGTGCCAGCAGTTGGGGACTAGCGGGAGACTACGAGCAGTACTTC
NA	TRBV11-2	TRBJ2-1	NA	CASSPRDEQFF	TGTGCCAGCAGCCCTCGGGATGAGCAGTTCTTC
NA	TRBV6-5	TRBJ1-4	TRBD1	CASSYVGQGVEKLFF	TGTGCCAGCAGTTACGTGGGACAGGGGGTAGAAAAACTGTTTTTT
NA	TRBV19	TRBJ2-3	NA	CASSIRGGPSFGTDTQYF	TGTGCCAGTAGTATACGCGGGGGCCCAAGCTTCGGCACAGATACGCAGTATTTT
NA	TRBV9	TRBJ1-4	NA	CASSSTGSFNEKLFF	TGTGCCAGCAGCTCCACGGGTTCCTTTAATGAAAAACTGTTTTTT
NA	TRBV12-5	TRBJ1-5	NA	CASGDGSGGNQPQHF	TGTGCTAGTGGTGACGGGTCGGGGGGGAATCAGCCCCAGCATTTT
NA	TRBV6-2/TRBV6-3	TRBJ2-1	TRBD2	CASSTPTSGSLGEQFF	TGTGCCAGCAGTACGCCGACTAGCGGGAGCTTGGGTGAGCAGTTCTTC
NA	TRBV2	TRBJ2-7	NA	CASSVAGSGVEQYF	TGTGCCAGCAGTGTGGCGGGGAGTGGAGTGGAGCAGTACTTC
NA	TRBV5-6	TRBJ2-7	TRBD2	CASSLRAGLDEQYF	TGTGCCAGCAGCTTACGAGCGGGACTGGACGAGCAGTACTTC
NA	TRBV19	TRBJ1-5	TRBD1	CASSLGTGGFQPQHF	TGTGCCAGTAGTCTCGGGACAGGGGGCTTTCAGCCCCAGCATTTT
once	TRBV15	TRBJ1-1	NA	CATSRSLGGGNTEAFF	TGTGCCACCAGCAGGAGCCTGGGGGGGGGAAACACTGAAGCTTTCTTT
once	TRBV12-5	TRBJ2-1	TRBD2	CASGLRLAENNEQFF	TGTGCTAGTGGACTCAGACTAGCGGAAAACAATGAGCAGTTCTTC
NA	TRBV5-5	TRBJ1-5	NA	CASSWFPSGGDSNQPQHF	TGTGCCAGCAGCTGGTTCCCCTCGGGGGGCGATAGCAATCAGCCCCAGCATTTT
NA	TRBV19	TRBJ2-3	NA	CASSTGATDTQYF	TGTGCCAGTAGTACTGGGGCAACAGATACGCAGTATTTT
NA	TRBV29-1	TRBJ2-7	TRBD2	CSVRAGLAEVGLYEQYF	TGCAGCGTCAGAGCCGGACTAGCGGAGGTGGGCCTCTACGAGCAGTACTTC
few	TRBV7-2	TRBJ2-7	TRBD2	CASSLLAGVGYEQYF	TGTGCCAGCAGCCTACTAGCGGGAGTTGGGTACGAGCAGTACTTC
NA	TRBV6-1	TRBJ2-4	NA	CASSERPRDIQYF	TGTGCCAGCAGTGAACGCCCTCGCGACATTCAGTACTTC
NA	TRBV19	TRBJ2-3	TRBD2	CASSPGTSGLDTQYF	TGTGCCAGTAGTCCGGGGACTAGCGGCCTAGATACGCAGTATTTT
NA	TRBV5-1	TRBJ2-5	NA	CASSPSGGQVQETQYF	TGCGCCAGCAGCCCGTCAGGTGGCCAAGTTCAAGAGACCCAGTACTTC
NA	TRBV29-1	TRBJ2-7	TRBD1	CSVLGQAAYEQYF	TGCAGCGTGCTGGGACAGGCCGCCTACGAGCAGTACTTC
NA	TRBV19	TRBJ1-2	NA	CASSQGQLSYGYTF	TGTGCCAGTAGCCAAGGACAGCTCTCCTATGGCTACACCTTC
NA	TRBV6-5	TRBJ2-7	NA	CASSQGPSYEQYF	TGTGCCAGCAGTCAGGGTCCTTCCTACGAGCAGTACTTC
NA	TRBV12-3/TRBV12-4	TRBJ1-1	NA	CASSWTENTEAFF	TGTGCCAGCAGCTGGACAGAAAACACTGAAGCTTTCTTT
NA	TRBV5-1	TRBJ2-3	NA	CASSPWGERGDTQYF	TGCGCCAGCAGCCCTTGGGGGGAGCGAGGAGATACGCAGTATTTT
NA	TRBV5-3	TRBJ1-5	NA	CARSPRGQPQHF	TGTGCCAGAAGCCCCAGGGGTCAGCCCCAGCATTTT
NA	TRBV25-1	TRBJ1-3	NA	CASSGTFTGNTIYF	TGTGCCAGCAGTGGTACATTTACAGGAAACACCATATATTTT
NA	TRBV7-9	TRBJ2-7	NA	CASSFGGSEQYF	TGTGCCAGCAGCTTTGGGGGCAGCGAGCAGTACTTC
NA	TRBV28	TRBJ2-1	TRBD1	CASSSWDRGPGQFF	TGTGCCAGCAGTTCGTGGGACAGGGGGCCGGGGCAGTTCTTC
NA	TRBV19	TRBJ2-3	NA	CASNLGFTDTQYF	TGTGCCAGTAACCTCGGTTTCACAGATACGCAGTATTTT
NA	TRBV3-1/TRBV3-2	TRBJ2-5	TRBD2	CASSQELAGETQYF	TGTGCCAGCAGCCAAGAACTAGCGGGTGAGACCCAGTACTTC
NA	TRBV15	TRBJ2-1	TRBD2	CATSRGLAVSYNEQFF	TGTGCCACCAGCAGAGGACTAGCGGTCTCCTACAATGAGCAGTTCTTC
NA	TRBV6-5	TRBJ2-7	NA	CASGRTEFYEQYF	TGTGCCAGCGGAAGGACAGAGTTCTACGAGCAGTACTTC
NA	TRBV9	TRBJ2-4	NA	CASSVGGSGGKNIQYF	TGTGCCAGCAGCGTAGGGGGTAGCGGAGGAAAAAACATTCAGTACTTC
NA	TRBV6-5	TRBJ1-4	TRBD1	CASSYAGGASEKLFF	TGTGCCAGCAGTTACGCAGGGGGCGCGAGTGAAAAACTGTTTTTT
NA	TRBV10-3	TRBJ1-2	NA	CAIRSTNYGYTF	TGTGCCATCAGGAGTACTAACTATGGCTACACCTTC
few	TRBV6-1	TRBJ1-2	NA	CASSDMREYGYTF	TGTGCCAGCAGTGATATGAGGGAATATGGCTACACCTTC
NA	TRBV9	TRBJ2-1	NA	CASSSNPGNEQFF	TGTGCCAGCAGCTCAAACCCAGGCAATGAGCAGTTCTTC
NA	TRBV27	TRBJ2-7	TRBD1	CASGHPQGRSISYEQYF	TGTGCCAGCGGTCACCCACAGGGGAGATCAATCTCCTACGAGCAGTACTTC
once	TRBV12-3/TRBV12-4	TRBJ1-1	TRBD1	CASGQGEAFF	TGTGCCAGTGGACAGGGGGAAGCTTTCTTT
NA	TRBV7-6	TRBJ1-2	TRBD1	CASSSTGVEGYTF	TGTGCCAGCAGCTCGACAGGGGTGGAGGGCTACACCTTC
NA	TRBV6-6	TRBJ1-5	TRBD1	CASSATGGYNNQPQHF	TGTGCCAGCAGCGCCACAGGGGGTTACAACAATCAGCCCCAGCATTTT
NA	TRBV5-1	TRBJ1-1	NA	CASSLREGSTEAFF	TGCGCCAGCAGCTTGAGGGAGGGGAGCACTGAAGCTTTCTTT
NA	TRBV19	TRBJ1-4	TRBD1	CASNPPGQVATNEKLFF	TGTGCCAGTAATCCGCCGGGACAGGTAGCAACTAATGAAAAACTGTTTTTT
NA	TRBV5-1	TRBJ2-5	TRBD2	CASSVAGSGGETQYF	TGCGCCAGCAGCGTAGCCGGGTCGGGAGGGGAGACCCAGTACTTC
once	TRBV6-6	TRBJ1-5	TRBD1	CASSLHRGQGSQPQHF	TGTGCCAGCAGTCTACACAGGGGACAGGGGAGCCAGCCCCAGCATTTT
NA	TRBV24-1	TRBJ2-2	TRBD2	CATSDPGTSGTGELFF	TGTGCCACCAGTGATCCCGGGACTAGCGGGACCGGGGAGCTGTTTTTT
NA	TRBV18	TRBJ2-2	TRBD2	CASSPRPSGGVSNTGELFF	TGTGCCAGCTCACCACGGCCTAGCGGGGGAGTTTCGAACACCGGGGAGCTGTTTTTT
NA	TRBV5-1	TRBJ1-3	NA	CASTPGSSGNTIYF	TGCGCCAGCACTCCCGGGAGCTCTGGAAACACCATATATTTT
NA	TRBV5-1	TRBJ1-1	TRBD1	CASSLEGQGRNTEAFF	TGCGCCAGCAGCTTGGAAGGACAGGGGAGGAACACTGAAGCTTTCTTT
NA	TRBV7-2	TRBJ2-1	TRBD2	CASSLLASGLGMSEQFF	TGTGCCAGCAGCCTCCTTGCCTCGGGACTAGGAATGAGTGAGCAGTTCTTC
NA	TRBV14	TRBJ2-5	TRBD1	CASRRTGGGTQYF	TGTGCCAGCAGAAGGACAGGGGGAGGGACCCAGTACTTC
NA	TRBV9	TRBJ1-4	NA	CASSAGHATNEKLFF	TGTGCCAGCAGCGCCGGACACGCAACTAATGAAAAACTGTTTTTT
NA	TRBV11-3	TRBJ2-1	NA	CASSSEGEQFF	TGTGCCAGCAGCTCCGAGGGTGAGCAGTTCTTC
NA	TRBV7-2	TRBJ1-4	NA	CASSLEISNEKLFF	TGTGCCAGCAGCCTAGAGATTAGCAATGAAAAACTGTTTTTT